The rows below give T cell receptor beta chains drawn from one sample of a study of blood T cells in healthy people across ages. TCRdb re-analysed the 5' RACE reads in MiXCR, keeping a single row per CDR3 protein. The repertoire includes approximately 1.5 million distinct CDR3 sequences, roughly 32% of them detected once, and around 10% sits in the top ten. The sequenced material came from blood. Receptor source: a woman aged 25 to 39 in good health. CDR3s leave out the opening cysteine and the closing phenylalanine or tryptophan. Each record gives: J gene, V gene, D gene, CDR3 protein. The D gene is left open where the match is weak.

>TRBJ1-5|TRBV15|-
ATRGNDRWPQH
>TRBJ2-1|TRBV7-6|-
ASSPPSPTASSYNEQF
>TRBJ2-5|TRBV12-3/TRBV12-4|-
ASSPGIGVETQY
>TRBJ1-2|TRBV6-2/TRBV6-3|TRBD1
ASSYDRGYRT
>TRBJ1-1|TRBV29-1|-
SVERGGTEAF
>TRBJ2-5|TRBV28|-
ASSQPGVLEQY
>TRBJ2-7|TRBV29-1|-
SVRGGHYYEQY
>TRBJ1-2|TRBV25-1|-
ASSQTGCYGYT
>TRBJ2-1|TRBV7-8|TRBD2
ASSLRAGGRGLYNEQF
>TRBJ2-7|TRBV5-5|-
ASSLVGSGLSYEQY
>TRBJ1-1|TRBV6-1|-
ASRLRGKANTEAF
>TRBJ1-2|TRBV29-1|-
GVASGDYYGYT
>TRBJ2-4|TRBV2|-
ASSDSFAKNIQY
>TRBJ1-1|TRBV7-3|TRBD1
ASSQQRDSEAF
>TRBJ2-1|TRBV5-1|TRBD2
ASSSGGLYNEQF
>TRBJ2-5|TRBV2|-
ATKDGSLQETQY
>TRBJ1-2|TRBV18|-
ASSLATGDSRFGYT
>TRBJ1-2|TRBV12-3/TRBV12-4|TRBD1
ASSLEDRGLGGYT
>TRBJ2-5|TRBV3-1|-
ASEVVAGIQETQY
>TRBJ2-7|TRBV7-2|-
ASSLFDWDNEQY
>TRBJ2-7|TRBV20-1|TRBD2
SARILAAYEQY